Below are 23 T cell receptor beta chains sequenced from a single sample in a study of blood T cell repertoires in COVID-19. Libraries were prepared by immunoSEQ multiplex PCR; TCRdb keeps only in-frame clonotypes and omits some of them. The sample shows around 200,000 clones, roughly 80% of them seen only once. The specimen sequenced was peripheral blood. The receptor set was obtained from a man in his fifties or sixties with active or convalescent COVID-19.

This rearrangement joins TRBV9 to TRBJ1-2; a possible D gene is TRBD1 (5 bases). Trimming cost V 4 bases and J 7 bases, with 23 bases left between them. CDR3 length: 16 residues. Germline assignment: CDR1 SGDLS and CDR2 YYNGEE. The CDR3: CASSPAAGVPFGGYTF. CDR3 bases: TGTGCCAGCAGCCCCGCTGCGGGGGTCCCCTTCGGTGGCTACACCTTC.

The CDR3 DNA sequence: TGTGCCAGCAGCACAGGGGGGGCAACAGATACGCAGTATTTT. Its translation: CASSTGGATDTQYF. This chain joins TRBV9 and TRBJ2-3; possibly TRBD1 for D (8 bases). With 4 bases removed from V and 3 bases from J, the gap between germline ends came to 12 bases. The length of the CDR3 is 14 residues. Germline V lookup: CDR1 SGDLS, CDR2 YYNGEE.

This clone has just one count. The chain is built from TRBV14 and TRBJ2-1, with TRBD2 as a possible D gene (5 bases). This CDR3 has 13 residues. Germline V CDR1 and CDR2: SGHDN, FVKESK. V was pared by 4 bases and J by 9 bases, with 13 bases between. This chain's CDR3 is CASSPRAEGEQFF. DNA of the CDR3: TGTGCCAGCAGCCCCCGGGCAGAGGGTGAGCAGTTCTTC.

This sequence joins TRBV11-2 and TRBJ1-1, with 10 positions matching TRBD1. After removal of 5 bases from V and 6 bases from J, the junction contained 6 bases not matched to a gene. Germline CDR1 and CDR2: SGHAT and FQNNGV. The CDR3 has 14 amino acids. This CDR3 is CASSQGQGIPEAFF. The CDR3 DNA follows: TGTGCCAGCAGCCAGGGACAGGGGATCCCTGAAGCTTTCTTT.

V is TRBV3-1 (or the pseudogene TRBV3-2) and J is TRBJ1-2, with 11 bases identical to TRBD1. The CDR3 is 14 residues long. J was trimmed by 8 bases and V by 1 base; bases with no gene match: 3. Germline-derived CDR1 and CDR2 are LGHDT and YNNKEL (reference sequence). The CDR3 DNA reads as TGTGCCAGCAGCCAAGGCGGACAGGGGGCCGGCTACACCTTC. Its protein product is CASSQGGQGAGYTF.

This clone turned up a few times. This sequence joins TRBV5-1 and TRBJ1-2, with D perhaps TRBD1 (6 bases). This CDR3 is 14 amino acids long. Deletions cut 3 bases from V and 1 base from J, with 10 bases between. Germline V gene sequence: CDR1 SGHRS, CDR2 YFSETQ. As DNA, the CDR3 is TGCGCCAGCAGCTGGGACATCGGTAACTATGGCTACACCTTC. It codes for CASSWDIGNYGYTF.

The chain recombines TRBV29-1 with TRBJ1-1; 7 nucleotides align to TRBD1. The V and J ends lost 5 bases and 1 base, in that order; junction bases with no gene match: 7. Germline values: CDR1 SQVTM, CDR2 ANQGSEA. The length of the CDR3 is 14 residues. The CDR3 reads CSVRSRDRNTEAFF. CDR3 DNA sequence: TGCAGCGTTCGATCCCGGGACAGGAACACTGAAGCTTTCTTT.

The gene calls are TRBV4-2 and TRBJ1-3; the D is unclear. There are 14 residues in the CDR3. The germline V gene encodes CDR1 LGHNA and CDR2 YNFKEQ. Trimming removed 3 bases at V and 5 bases at J, with 11 bases between. The CDR3 loop is CASSHDFGRNTIYF. The CDR3 bases are TGTGCCAGCAGCCACGACTTCGGGAGAAACACCATATATTTT.

The CDR3 loop reads CASSLERVGTGELFF. CDR3 sequence (DNA): TGCGCCAGCAGCTTGGAGCGGGTCGGCACCGGGGAGCTGTTTTTT. The gene calls are TRBV5-1 and TRBJ2-2; the D gene is possibly TRBD2 (6 bases). Germline-derived CDR1 and CDR2 are SGHRS and YFSETQ. This CDR3 comprises 15 residues. The V end lost 0 bases, the J end lost 4 bases, and 10 bases lay between the germline ends.

This clone appeared a single time. The CDR3 region has the DNA TGTGCCAGCAGCCTCGGTACCCCGCCCTACGAGCAGTACTTC. This gives the protein CASSLGTPPYEQYF. The rearrangement uses TRBV7-3 and TRBJ2-7; D not resolved. V shed 5 bases and J shed 2 bases, with 13 bases lying between them. The CDR3 length is 14 residues. Germline CDR1 SGHTA, CDR2 FQGTGA. Complete variable domain (other parts from reference TRBV7-3 and TRBJ2-7): GAGVSQTPSNKVTEKGKYVELRCDPISGHTALYWYRQSLGQGPEFLIYFQGTGAADDSGLPNDRFFAVRPEGSVSTLKIQRTERGDSAVYLCASSLGTPPYEQYFGPGTRLTVT.

To note about this clone: An end of the junction does not agree with germline; a read error may underlie this. This chain joins TRBV11-2 and TRBJ2-1, with D possibly matching TRBD2 (6 bases). The germline V gene encodes CDR1 SGHAT and CDR2 FQNNGV. The CDR3 runs 14 residues. CDR3: CASSASGSFNEQFF. Written as DNA, the CDR3 is TGTGCCAGCAGCGCCAGCGGGTCCTTCAATGAGCAGTTCTTC.

This sequence joins TRBV5-4 and TRBJ2-1; 8 bases line up with TRBD2. The length of the CDR3 is 15 residues. CDR1 and CDR2 (germline): SGHNT, YYREEE (reference sequence). V shed 4 bases, J shed 1 base, and the junction held 4 bases outside the gene matches. The CDR3 is CASSISGVSYNEQFF. CDR3 coding DNA: TGTGCCAGCAGCATTAGCGGGGTTTCCTACAATGAGCAGTTCTTC.

This clone was picked up a small number of times. The chain links TRBV30 to TRBJ2-7, with 11 bases fitting TRBD1. Germline values: CDR1 GTSNPN, CDR2 SVGIG (reference sequence). Trimming took 3 bases from V and 4 from J; bases not matched to a gene: 8. The CDR3 has 15 residues. The CDR3 region is CAWSSWTGGRYEQYF. For the CDR3, the DNA is TGTGCCTGGAGCTCATGGACAGGGGGCAGGTACGAGCAGTACTTC. Using reference TRBV30 and TRBJ2-7 for the parts outside the CDR3, the full variable domain is SQTIHQWPATLVQPVGSPLSLECTVEGTSNPNLYWYRQAAGRGLQLLFYSVGIGQISSEVPQNLSASRPQDRQFILSSKKLLLSDSGFYLCAWSSWTGGRYEQYFGPGTRLTVT.

This clone appeared once. This chain's CDR3 is CASSLLAGGRLKGQFF. The CDR3 nucleotides are TGTGCCAGCAGCCTCCTAGCGGGGGGCAGATTAAAGGGGCAGTTCTTC. This chain joins TRBV7-8 and TRBJ2-1; 11 positions agree with TRBD2. The germline CDR1 and CDR2 sequences are SGHVS and FQNEAQ. The CDR3 has 16 residues. V shed 5 bases and J 12 bases; nucleotides not matched to a gene: 15.

The V and J genes are TRBV19 and TRBJ1-1; D perhaps matches TRBD1 (6 bases). Germline lookup yields CDR1 LNHDA and CDR2 SQIVND (reference sequence). V dropped 5 bases and J dropped 5 bases, with 15 bases sitting between them. The CDR3 totals 14 residues. The CDR3 sequence is CASSPQGLGTEAFF. The CDR3 nucleotides read TGTGCCAGTAGTCCCCAGGGGTTGGGGACTGAAGCTTTCTTT.

The gene calls are TRBV7-9 and TRBJ2-3, with D perhaps TRBD1 (5 bases). This CDR3 contains 14 residues. V lost 7 bases, J lost 7 bases, and 18 bases lay in between. CDR1 is SEHNR, CDR2 FQNEAQ, per germline (reference sequence). The CDR3 region is CASTNPLSGNTQYF. CDR3 bases: TGTGCCAGCACCAATCCCCTATCAGGGAATACGCAGTATTTT.

V and J are TRBV27 and TRBJ1-2; 11 positions agree with TRBD1. The CDR3 totals 14 residues. The V and J ends lost 5 bases and 5 bases, in that order; junction bases with no gene match: 4. Germline V gene lookup returns CDR1 MNHEY and CDR2 SMNVEV (reference sequence). CDR3 amino acids: CASSDGTGGYGYTF. The DNA of the CDR3 is TGTGCCAGCAGTGACGGGACAGGGGGATATGGCTACACCTTC.

The chain couples TRBV28 to TRBJ1-2, with 11 bases lining up with TRBD1. Germline V gene lookup returns CDR1 MDHEN and CDR2 SYDVKM. The length of the CDR3 is 14 residues. The V segment lost 5 bases and the J segment 4 bases; nucleotides outside the gene matches: 3. The CDR3 DNA sequence: TGTGCCAGCAGTGCTGGGACAGGGGGCTATGGCTACACCTTC. This codes for CASSAGTGGYGYTF.

This sequence joins TRBV3-1 (or the pseudogene TRBV3-2) and TRBJ2-6, with TRBD1 matching over 7 bases. This CDR3 region has 15 residues. The germline V gene encodes CDR1 LGHDT and CDR2 YNNKEL (reference sequence). V lost 4 bases, J lost 3 bases, and 3 bases stayed unmatched. CDR3 sequence: CASSPRGYGANVLTF. DNA of the CDR3: TGTGCCAGCAGCCCCAGGGGGTATGGGGCCAACGTCCTGACTTTC.

The chain recombines TRBV18 with TRBJ2-2; TRBD1 matches at 11 bases. Trimming took 4 bases from V and 5 from J; bases not matched to a gene: 6. The CDR3 loop spans 16 amino acids. Germline V CDR1 and CDR2: KGHSH, LQKENI. The CDR3 bases are TGTGCCAGCTCACAACCGGGACAGGGGGAAACCGGGGAGCTGTTTTTT. Translation: CASSQPGQGETGELFF.

The table lists this clone with a few counts. This chain connects TRBV29-1 to TRBJ1-2; 7 positions agree with TRBD1. The CDR3 is 12 amino acids. Germline V gene lookup returns CDR1 SQVTM and CDR2 ANQGSEA. V gave up 5 bases and J gave up 3 bases; unmatched junction bases: 3. The CDR3 is CSVYRGDYGYTF. CDR3 DNA sequence: TGCAGCGTTTACAGGGGTGACTATGGCTACACCTTC.

This chain uses TRBV4-1 with TRBJ2-5, with TRBD2 as a possible D gene (6 bases). Trimming pared 1 base from V and 4 bases from J, leaving 13 bases between. The CDR3 is 15 amino acids. Germline CDR1 and CDR2: MGHRA and YSYEKL. The CDR3 sequence: CASSQADYQGETQYF. The CDR3 nucleotides are TGCGCCAGCAGCCAAGCGGACTACCAAGGAGAGACCCAGTACTTC.

The rearrangement links TRBV24-1 to TRBJ1-2; 7 nucleotides agree with TRBD1. The CDR3 has 15 amino acids. J gave up 8 bases and V 4 bases, and 12 bases lay outside the gene matches. Germline V lookup: CDR1 KGHDR, CDR2 SFDVKD. Here the CDR3 DNA reads TGTGCCACCAGTGACAACACGCCGACAGGGTTGGGCTACACCTTC. It translates to CATSDNTPTGLGYTF.